These T cell receptor beta chains were read from a single sample in a study of blood T cell repertoires in COVID-19. Produced via immunoSEQ multiplex PCR; TCRdb's table is partial and in-frame only. Of a few hundred thousand clones listed, about 88% are singletons. Sequencing was performed on peripheral blood. All receptors come from a woman aged 60-75 years with acute or convalescent COVID-19. Each CDR3 is given without its conserved first and last residue. The order of the fields is D gene, V gene, J gene, CDR3 protein. A D gene is named only where the DNA matches it firmly.

-	TRBV10-3	TRBJ2-7	AIKRTDPYEQY
-	TRBV5-1	TRBJ1-2	ASSSLDSYGYT
-	TRBV7-2	TRBJ2-1	ASSPEELPF
-	TRBV5-4	TRBJ1-1	ASNLDGGYTEAF
-	TRBV25-1	TRBJ2-3	ASSDERQDTQY
TRBD1	TRBV7-8	TRBJ1-3	ASSYSRTGFGNTIY
TRBD1	TRBV19	TRBJ1-3	ASSPLGTGKRNTIY
TRBD2	TRBV5-4	TRBJ2-3	ASSFGGDTSTDTQY
TRBD1	TRBV6-5	TRBJ1-2	ASSFSRTGINYGYT
-	TRBV21-1	TRBJ1-1	ASSNKGGGCTEAF
-	TRBV28	TRBJ2-3	ASIKSGQRGTDTQY
TRBD1	TRBV24-1	TRBJ2-5	ATSDPGQRLETQY
-	TRBV27	TRBJ1-6	ASSLEPDYNSPLH
-	TRBV24-1	TRBJ2-6	ATSTTASGANVLT
-	TRBV3-1/TRBV3-2	TRBJ2-7	ASSPQGGPYEQY
-	TRBV6-5	TRBJ2-2	AGSRGRGTGELF
-	TRBV19	TRBJ2-3	ASNGGGFTDTQY
TRBD2	TRBV18	TRBJ2-1	ASSPLAGVYDEQF
TRBD2	TRBV6-1	TRBJ2-1	ASSETGTSPEQF
-	TRBV20-1	TRBJ1-1	SASRGSTNTEAF
-	TRBV13	TRBJ1-5	ASSLGRAAIQPQH
-	TRBV15	TRBJ2-5	ATSSLIELRETQY
TRBD1	TRBV19	TRBJ2-6	ASSRVGYRGQGSGANVLT
TRBD1	TRBV3-1/TRBV3-2	TRBJ1-3	ASRPRDSQSSGNTIY
TRBD1	TRBV7-9	TRBJ2-7	ASSAQGTGTYEQY
TRBD1	TRBV11-2	TRBJ1-1	ASSSGQSLNTEAF
-	TRBV12-3/TRBV12-4	TRBJ2-7	ASKDFDGEQY
-	TRBV15	TRBJ2-5	ATSRDTGETQY
TRBD1	TRBV5-1	TRBJ2-1	ASSDDRADWSSYNEQF
TRBD1	TRBV29-1	TRBJ2-1	SRTGANNEQF
TRBD1	TRBV9	TRBJ1-4	ASSVAAGGREKLF
TRBD1	TRBV15	TRBJ1-2	ATSERGRGYGYT
-	TRBV6-5	TRBJ1-4	ASSFWGANEKLF
-	TRBV30	TRBJ2-1	AWSVPGSSYNEQF
-	TRBV5-6	TRBJ1-6	ASSLEAGTRGPLH
TRBD1	TRBV3-1/TRBV3-2	TRBJ2-5	ASSQDIDRGQETQY
-	TRBV7-2	TRBJ2-3	ASSQGGHTQY
-	TRBV6-4	TRBJ2-1	ASSSTAGNEQF
TRBD2	TRBV20-1	TRBJ2-7	SASLAGGSSYEQY
-	TRBV30	TRBJ1-6	AWSPSGDSPLH
TRBD1	TRBV28	TRBJ1-1	ASRRRQGETEAF
-	TRBV25-1	TRBJ2-3	ASSVQRDTQY
TRBD2	TRBV5-1	TRBJ2-1	ASSNSGLAGGLRNEQF
-	TRBV28	TRBJ1-2	ASSFAGNYGYT
-	TRBV9	TRBJ1-2	ASSVAMGAGYGYT
TRBD1	TRBV6-5	TRBJ1-1	ASTPTGGRTEAF
-	TRBV9	TRBJ1-1	ASSVTRQPVTEAF
-	TRBV7-9	TRBJ2-7	ASSPPLSEEQY